This T cell receptor beta chain is drawn from a study of cytomegalovirus exposure and HLA in healthy donors. Overall study context: An earlier analysis identified 110 million or so unique TCR beta sequences in some 170 million T cells. Study observations and caveats: Common viral pathogens seemed to be connected with several of the most significant clusters, according to a later analysis. With later analysis, a missense DCLRE1C variant became linked to TCR beta V- and J-gene trimming. Rare sequences made up most TCRs, while some public TCRs were found in many donors.

PCR primers comprised 60 Vbeta and 13 Jbeta primers. TCRdb's table, derived via immunoSEQ multiplex PCR, lists solely in-frame clones and lacks some. In the table there are under 130,000 clones, 60% to 85% of which are singletons. A word on this clone: Antigen unknown.

The receptor comes from a man between 45 and 60 years old in good health and CMV-seropositive. Input material: PBMCs.

The CDR3 DNA is TGTGCCAGCAGCCCGGGGGTATCCTACGAGCAGTACTTC. The encoded protein is CASSPGVSYEQYF. The gene calls are TRBV27 and TRBJ2-7; D may be TRBD2 (6 bases). CDR1 MNHEY and CDR2 SMNVEV come from the germline V gene (reference sequence). This CDR3 has 13 residues. V dropped 6 bases and J dropped 1 base, with 10 bases sitting between them.